This TCR beta chain originates from a study of blood T cell repertoires in COVID-19. The overall study: In each case, the material was cDNA or gDNA derived from T cells, B-cell-depleted T cells, or PBMCs.

TCRdb keeps only in-frame clones here, not all; method: immunoSEQ multiplex PCR. In the table there are approximately 300,000 clones, around 90% of which are singletons. Trimming took off 4 bases at V and 4 bases at J, with 16 bases between the two ends. CDR3 size: 15 residues. Germline V lookup: CDR1 MDHEN, CDR2 SYDVKM. Enrolled through a virtual design, the participants were between 18 and 89 years of age and came from under 30 US areas. Cohorts were based on clinical histories the participants reported. The recovered donors of Cohort 3 showed two negative PCRs, clearance, or symptom resolution. Specimen: PBMCs or T cells enriched from blood (not recorded which). The chain has TRBV28 and TRBJ1-1; maybe TRBD1 (5 bases). This clonotype was sampled from a woman in her 30s who had recovered from COVID-19. The DNA for the CDR3 is TGTGCCAGCAGTTCTGGGGCGCAGGGTCGCACTGAAGCTTTCTTT. Its translation: CASSSGAQGRTEAFF.